The rows below give T cell receptor beta chains drawn from one sample of a study of blood T cells in healthy people across ages. Via MiXCR, TCRdb re-called the 5' RACE reads, giving one row per CDR3 protein. The top ten clones hold just under 25% of a sample with 600,000 or so distinct CDR3 sequences, under 55% of them seen once. Sequences were obtained from blood. The receptors originated from a man older than 75 in good health. CDR3s include the opening cysteine and the closing phenylalanine or tryptophan.

v_call,j_call,cdr3_aa
TRBV7-8,TRBJ1-4,CASSRRAGRGEKLFF
TRBV29-1,TRBJ1-2,CSVEGEGNYGYTF
TRBV7-2,TRBJ1-3,CASSFGGTGNTIYF
TRBV4-1,TRBJ2-3,CASSRQGGTPVSTDTQYF
TRBV7-9,TRBJ1-4,CASSSPGQVAGNEKLFF
TRBV5-1,TRBJ2-5,CASSFGGTQYF
TRBV29-1,TRBJ2-2,CSGREGRTGELFF
TRBV29-1,TRBJ1-4,CSVRGNEKLFF
TRBV7-2,TRBJ2-3,CASSRGQSTDTQYF
TRBV12-3/TRBV12-4,TRBJ2-7,CASSFGGSPHNEQYF
TRBV5-1,TRBJ2-1,CASSWKGLVNNEQFF
TRBV6-2/TRBV6-3,TRBJ2-1,CAGSGRANEQFF
TRBV20-1,TRBJ2-1,CSARAHQAGHEEFF
TRBV7-6,TRBJ2-1,CASSYEAWKEYNEQFF
TRBV12-3/TRBV12-4,TRBJ2-1,CASSFRGLAGIEQFF
TRBV6-5,TRBJ1-6,CASSYSNFWRTGNNSPLHF
TRBV5-1,TRBJ2-3,CASSRQVDTDTQYF
TRBV9,TRBJ2-1,CASSVEERVAEQFF
TRBV20-1,TRBJ2-6,CSASPDRAISGANVLTF
TRBV6-5,TRBJ2-1,CASSLLAGGPSYNEQFF
TRBV2,TRBJ1-1,CASSPVRDTGRAFF
TRBV29-1,TRBJ2-7,CSVAPLAGGAYEQYF
TRBV7-2,TRBJ2-3,CASSSPPRGTDTQYF
TRBV21-1,TRBJ2-7,CASSKAASERAPRRVYEQYF
TRBV6-1,TRBJ2-2,CASRTQGVGRPRGTGELFF
TRBV20-1,TRBJ2-7,CSAREGLRDYEQYF
TRBV6-5,TRBJ2-7,CASSSRTGGSYEQYF
TRBV7-2,TRBJ2-7,CASSLDPSGEQYF
TRBV10-3,TRBJ1-2,CAISESEIYGYTF
TRBV5-1,TRBJ2-7,CASSISTGNGEQYF
TRBV5-1,TRBJ2-7,CASSLATTGNHRTYEQYF
TRBV20-1,TRBJ2-5,CSARSSGAGETQYF
TRBV4-2,TRBJ2-1,CASTPGRADNEQFF
TRBV5-1,TRBJ2-6,CASSLGWQGGAGANVLTF
TRBV7-2,TRBJ2-5,CASSTRGSETQYF
TRBV7-7,TRBJ2-1,CASSSDRNEQFF
TRBV27,TRBJ1-1,CASRPTGPNTEAFF
TRBV5-1,TRBJ2-3,CASSLEGRGPTRGDTQYF
TRBV20-1,TRBJ2-1,CSARRDEQFF
TRBV6-6,TRBJ1-6,CASRGTGEDNSPLHF
TRBV6-5,TRBJ2-5,CASSSWDRRGEQYF
TRBV2,TRBJ2-1,CASARQGYNEQFF
TRBV20-1,TRBJ2-5,CSAGGRGGLETQYF